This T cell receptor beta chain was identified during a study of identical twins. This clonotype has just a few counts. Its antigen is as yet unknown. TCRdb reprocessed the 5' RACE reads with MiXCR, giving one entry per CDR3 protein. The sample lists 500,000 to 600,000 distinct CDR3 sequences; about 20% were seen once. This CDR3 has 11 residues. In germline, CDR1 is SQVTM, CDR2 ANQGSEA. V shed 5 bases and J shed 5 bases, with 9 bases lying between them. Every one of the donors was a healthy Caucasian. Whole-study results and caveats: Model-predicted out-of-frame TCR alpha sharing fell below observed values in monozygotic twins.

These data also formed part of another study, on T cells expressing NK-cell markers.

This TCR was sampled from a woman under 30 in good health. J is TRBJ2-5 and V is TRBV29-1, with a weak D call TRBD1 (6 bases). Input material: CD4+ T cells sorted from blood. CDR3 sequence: CSVTGTETQYF. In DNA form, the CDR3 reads TGCAGCGTTACAGGGACGGAGACCCAGTACTTC.